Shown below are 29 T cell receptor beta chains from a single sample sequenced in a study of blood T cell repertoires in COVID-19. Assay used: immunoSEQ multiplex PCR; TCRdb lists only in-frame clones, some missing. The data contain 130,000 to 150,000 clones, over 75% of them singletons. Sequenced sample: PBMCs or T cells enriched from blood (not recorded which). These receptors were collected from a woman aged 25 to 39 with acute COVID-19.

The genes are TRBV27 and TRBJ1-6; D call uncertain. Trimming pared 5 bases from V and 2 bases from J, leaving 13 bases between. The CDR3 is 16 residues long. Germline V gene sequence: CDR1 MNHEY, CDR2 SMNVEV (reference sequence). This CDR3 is CASSERRGTYNSPLHF. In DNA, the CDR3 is TGTGCCAGCAGTGAGCGACGGGGTACCTATAATTCACCCCTCCACTTT.

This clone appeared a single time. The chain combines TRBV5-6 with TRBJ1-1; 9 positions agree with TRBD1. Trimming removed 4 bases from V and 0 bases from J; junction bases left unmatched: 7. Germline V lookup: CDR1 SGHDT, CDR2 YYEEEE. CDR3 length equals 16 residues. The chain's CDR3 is CASSLGDRDMNTEAFF. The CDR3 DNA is TGTGCCAGCAGCCTGGGGGACAGGGACATGAACACTGAAGCTTTCTTT.

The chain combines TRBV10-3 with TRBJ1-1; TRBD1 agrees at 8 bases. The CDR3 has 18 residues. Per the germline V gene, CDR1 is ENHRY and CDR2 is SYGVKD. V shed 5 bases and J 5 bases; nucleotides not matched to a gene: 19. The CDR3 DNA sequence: TGTGCCATCAGTTCCAAAGGCCCCCAGGGGGCAAGGCGGACTGAAGCTTTCTTT. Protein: CAISSKGPQGARRTEAFF.

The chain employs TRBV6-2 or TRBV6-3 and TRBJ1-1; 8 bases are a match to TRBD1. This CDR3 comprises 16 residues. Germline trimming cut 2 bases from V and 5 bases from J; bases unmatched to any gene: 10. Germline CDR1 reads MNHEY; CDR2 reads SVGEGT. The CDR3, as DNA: TGTGCCAGCAGTTACAATCTCCAGGGGGCAAGGACTGAAGCTTTCTTT. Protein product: CASSYNLQGARTEAFF.

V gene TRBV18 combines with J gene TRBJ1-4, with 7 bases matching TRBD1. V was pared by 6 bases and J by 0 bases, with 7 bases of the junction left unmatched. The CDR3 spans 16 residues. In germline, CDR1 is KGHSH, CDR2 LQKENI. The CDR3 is CASSQGQAATNEKLFF. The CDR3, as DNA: TGTGCCAGCTCTCAAGGACAGGCCGCAACTAATGAAAAACTGTTTTTT.

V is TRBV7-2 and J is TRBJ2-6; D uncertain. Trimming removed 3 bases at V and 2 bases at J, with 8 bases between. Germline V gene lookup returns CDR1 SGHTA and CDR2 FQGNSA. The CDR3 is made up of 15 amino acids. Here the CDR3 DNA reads TGTGCCAGCAGCTTGTTGAGCACTGGGGCCAACGTCCTGACTTTC. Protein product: CASSLLSTGANVLTF.

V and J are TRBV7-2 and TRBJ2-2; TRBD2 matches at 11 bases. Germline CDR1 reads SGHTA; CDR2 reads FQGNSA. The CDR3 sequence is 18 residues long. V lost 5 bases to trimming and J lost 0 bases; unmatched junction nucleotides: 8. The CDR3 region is CASSARTSGFTNTGELFF. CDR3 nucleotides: TGTGCCAGCAGCGCCCGGACTAGCGGGTTTACGAACACCGGGGAGCTGTTTTTT. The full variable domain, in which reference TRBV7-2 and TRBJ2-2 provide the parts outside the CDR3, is GAGVSQSPSNKVTEKGKDVELRCDPISGHTALYWYRQSLGQGLEFLIYFQGNSAPDKSGLPSDRFSAERTGGSVSTLTIQRTQQEDSAVYLCASSARTSGFTNTGELFFGEGSRLTVL.

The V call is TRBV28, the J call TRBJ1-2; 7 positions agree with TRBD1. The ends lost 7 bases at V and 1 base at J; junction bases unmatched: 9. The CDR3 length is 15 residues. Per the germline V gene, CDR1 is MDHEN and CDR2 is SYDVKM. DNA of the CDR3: TGTGCCAGCAATTCATGGGACAGTGGTAACTATGGCTACACCTTC. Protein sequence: CASNSWDSGNYGYTF.

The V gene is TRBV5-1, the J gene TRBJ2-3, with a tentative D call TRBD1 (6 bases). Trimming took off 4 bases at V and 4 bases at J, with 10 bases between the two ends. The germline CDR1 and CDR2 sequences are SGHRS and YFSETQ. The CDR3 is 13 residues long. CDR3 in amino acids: CASSVDSSDTQYF. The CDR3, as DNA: TGCGCCAGCAGCGTGGACAGCTCAGATACGCAGTATTTT.

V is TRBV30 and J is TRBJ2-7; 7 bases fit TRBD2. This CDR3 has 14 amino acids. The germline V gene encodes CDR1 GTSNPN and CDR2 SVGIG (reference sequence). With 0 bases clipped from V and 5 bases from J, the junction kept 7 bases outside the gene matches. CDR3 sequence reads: CAWSVGAGSHEQYF. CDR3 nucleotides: TGTGCCTGGAGTGTTGGAGCGGGATCCCACGAGCAGTACTTC.

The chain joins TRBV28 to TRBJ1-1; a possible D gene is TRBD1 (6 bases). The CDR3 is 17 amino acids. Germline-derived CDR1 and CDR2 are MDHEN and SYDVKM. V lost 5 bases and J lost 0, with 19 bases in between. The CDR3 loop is CASSPPTGLYMNTEAFF. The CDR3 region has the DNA TGTGCCAGCAGTCCGCCTACAGGGTTATACATGAACACTGAAGCTTTCTTT.

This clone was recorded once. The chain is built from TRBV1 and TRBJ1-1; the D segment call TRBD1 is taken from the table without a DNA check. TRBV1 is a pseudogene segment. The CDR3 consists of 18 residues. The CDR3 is CTSSQTNSHRDRVPEAFF. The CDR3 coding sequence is TGCACCAGCAGCCAGACCAATTCCCACCGGGACAGGGTACCTGAAGCTTTCTTT.

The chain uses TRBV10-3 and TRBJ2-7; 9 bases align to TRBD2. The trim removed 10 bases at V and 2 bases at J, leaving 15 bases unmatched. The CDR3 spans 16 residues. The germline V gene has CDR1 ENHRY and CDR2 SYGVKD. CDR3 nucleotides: TGTGCCACCTCGCCTGGGGCTAGCGGGGCGGCCTACGAGCAGTACTTC. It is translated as CATSPGASGAAYEQYF.

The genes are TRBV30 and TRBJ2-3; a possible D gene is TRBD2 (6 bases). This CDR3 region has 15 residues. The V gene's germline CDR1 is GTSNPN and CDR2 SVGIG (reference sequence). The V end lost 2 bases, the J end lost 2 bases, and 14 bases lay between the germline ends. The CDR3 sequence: CAWSTSAGITDTQYF. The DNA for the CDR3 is TGTGCCTGGAGTACGTCCGCGGGGATCACAGATACGCAGTATTTT. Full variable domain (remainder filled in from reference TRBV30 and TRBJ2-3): SQTIHQWPATLVQPVGSPLSLECTVEGTSNPNLYWYRQAAGRGLQLLFYSVGIGQISSEVPQNLSASRPQDRQFILSSKKLLLSDSGFYLCAWSTSAGITDTQYFGPGTRLTVL.

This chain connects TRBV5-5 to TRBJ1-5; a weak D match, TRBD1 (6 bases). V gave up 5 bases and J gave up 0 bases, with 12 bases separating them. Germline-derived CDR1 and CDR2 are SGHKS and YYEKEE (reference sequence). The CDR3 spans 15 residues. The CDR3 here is CASRPTGISNQPQHF. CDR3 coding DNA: TGTGCCAGCAGGCCTACAGGGATTAGCAATCAGCCCCAGCATTTT. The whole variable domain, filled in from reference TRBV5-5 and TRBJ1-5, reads DAGVTQSPTHLIKTRGQQVTLRCSPISGHKSVSWYQQVLGQGPQFIFQYYEKEERGRGNFPDRFSARQFPNYSSELNVNALLLGDSALYLCASRPTGISNQPQHFGDGTRLSIL.

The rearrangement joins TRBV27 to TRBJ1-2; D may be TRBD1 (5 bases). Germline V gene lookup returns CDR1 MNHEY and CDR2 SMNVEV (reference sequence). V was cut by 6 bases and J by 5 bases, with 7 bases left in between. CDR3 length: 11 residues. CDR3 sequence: CASSDRYGYTF. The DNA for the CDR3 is TGTGCCAGCAGCGACAGATATGGCTACACCTTC.

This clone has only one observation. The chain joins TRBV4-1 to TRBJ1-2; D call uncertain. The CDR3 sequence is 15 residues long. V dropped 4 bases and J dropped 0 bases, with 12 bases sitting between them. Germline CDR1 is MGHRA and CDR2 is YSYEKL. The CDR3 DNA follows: TGCGCCAGCAGCCCCTCCGACTCTACTAACTATGGCTACACCTTC. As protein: CASSPSDSTNYGYTF.

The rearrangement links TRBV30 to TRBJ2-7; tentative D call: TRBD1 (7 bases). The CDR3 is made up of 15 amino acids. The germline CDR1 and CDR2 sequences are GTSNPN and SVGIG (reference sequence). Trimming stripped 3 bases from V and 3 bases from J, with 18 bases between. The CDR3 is CAWRAGQRHHYEQYF. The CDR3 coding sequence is TGTGCCTGGAGGGCGGGACAGCGGCATCACTACGAGCAGTACTTC.

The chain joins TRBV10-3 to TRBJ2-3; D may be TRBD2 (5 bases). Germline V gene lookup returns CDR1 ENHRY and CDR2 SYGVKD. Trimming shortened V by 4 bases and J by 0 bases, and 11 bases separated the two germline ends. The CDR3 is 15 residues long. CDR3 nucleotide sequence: TGTGCCATCAGTGGACGGGATACTAGCACAGATACGCAGTATTTT. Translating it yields CAISGRDTSTDTQYF.

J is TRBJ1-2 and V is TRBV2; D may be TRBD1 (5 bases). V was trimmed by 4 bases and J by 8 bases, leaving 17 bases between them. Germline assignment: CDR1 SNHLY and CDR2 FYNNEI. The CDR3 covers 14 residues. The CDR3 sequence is CASSGQQGGGGYTF. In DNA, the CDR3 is TGTGCCAGCAGTGGGCAGCAGGGTGGAGGGGGCTACACCTTC.

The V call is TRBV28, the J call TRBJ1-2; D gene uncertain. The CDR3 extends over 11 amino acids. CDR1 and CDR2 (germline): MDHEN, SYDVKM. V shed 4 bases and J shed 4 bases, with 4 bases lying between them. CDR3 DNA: TGTGCCAGCAGTTCCCGCTATGGCTACACCTTC. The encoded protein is CASSSRYGYTF.

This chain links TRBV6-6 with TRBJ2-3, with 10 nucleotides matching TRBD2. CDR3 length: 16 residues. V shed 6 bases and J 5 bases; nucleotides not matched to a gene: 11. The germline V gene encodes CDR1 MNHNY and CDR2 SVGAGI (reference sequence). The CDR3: CASSRSGTSDRDTQYF. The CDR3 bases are TGTGCCAGCAGCAGATCCGGGACTAGCGATAGAGATACGCAGTATTTT.

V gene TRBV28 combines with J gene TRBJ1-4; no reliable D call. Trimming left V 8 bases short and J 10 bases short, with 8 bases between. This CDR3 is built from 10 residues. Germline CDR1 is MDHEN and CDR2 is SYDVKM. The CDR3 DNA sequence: TGTGCCAGCGGACGGGGAAAACTGTTTTTT. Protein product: CASGRGKLFF. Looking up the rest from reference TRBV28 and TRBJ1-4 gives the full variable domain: DVKVTQSSRYLVKRTGEKVFLECVQDMDHENMFWYRQDPGLGLRLIYFSYDVKMKEKGDIPEGYSVSREKKERFSLILESASTNQTSMYLCASGRGKLFFGSGTQLSVL.

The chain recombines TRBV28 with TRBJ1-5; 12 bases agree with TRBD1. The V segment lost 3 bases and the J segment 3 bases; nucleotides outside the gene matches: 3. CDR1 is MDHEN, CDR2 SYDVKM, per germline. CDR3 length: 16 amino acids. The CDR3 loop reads CASSFGTGGLNQPQHF. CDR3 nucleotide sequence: TGTGCCAGCAGTTTCGGGACAGGGGGCCTCAATCAGCCCCAGCATTTT.

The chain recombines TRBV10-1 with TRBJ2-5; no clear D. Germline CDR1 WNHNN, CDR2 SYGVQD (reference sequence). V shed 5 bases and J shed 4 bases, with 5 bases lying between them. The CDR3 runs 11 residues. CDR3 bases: TGCGCCAGCAGTCATAGAGAGACCCAGTACTTC. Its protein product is CASSHRETQYF.

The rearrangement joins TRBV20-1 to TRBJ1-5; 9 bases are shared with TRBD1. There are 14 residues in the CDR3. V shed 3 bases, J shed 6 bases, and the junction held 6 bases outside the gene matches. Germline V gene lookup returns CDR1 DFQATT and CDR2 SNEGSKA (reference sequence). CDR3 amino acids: CSASGGQGSQPQHF. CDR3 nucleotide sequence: TGCAGTGCTAGTGGGGGACAGGGCAGTCAGCCCCAGCATTTT.

CDR3 residues: CASKWVSSGTYEQYF. The CDR3 DNA is TGTGCCAGCAAATGGGTCTCATCAGGAACCTACGAGCAGTACTTC. The chain employs TRBV27 and TRBJ2-7; D is uncertain. CDR3 length: 15 residues. In germline, CDR1 is MNHEY, CDR2 SMNVEV (reference sequence). Deletions cut 7 bases from V and 2 bases from J, with 18 bases between.

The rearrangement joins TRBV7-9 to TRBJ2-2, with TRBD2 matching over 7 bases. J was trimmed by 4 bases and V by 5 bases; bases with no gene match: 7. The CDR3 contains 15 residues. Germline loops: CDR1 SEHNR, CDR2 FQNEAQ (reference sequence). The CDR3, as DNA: TGTGCCAGCAGCCACGCGCGCGGGAGCACCGGGGAGCTGTTTTTT. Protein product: CASSHARGSTGELFF. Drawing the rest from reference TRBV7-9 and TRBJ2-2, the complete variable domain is DTGVSQNPRHKITKRGQNVTFRCDPISEHNRLYWYRQTLGQGPEFLTYFQNEAQLEKSRLLSDRFSAERPKGSFSTLEIQRTEQGDSAMYLCASSHARGSTGELFFGEGSRLTVL.

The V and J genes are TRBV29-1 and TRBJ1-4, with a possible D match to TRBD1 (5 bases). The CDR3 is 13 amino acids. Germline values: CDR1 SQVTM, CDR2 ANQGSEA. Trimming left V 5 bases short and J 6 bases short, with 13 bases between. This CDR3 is CSVSRAVDEKLFF. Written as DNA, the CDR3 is TGCAGCGTTAGCAGGGCGGTCGATGAAAAACTGTTTTTT.